This TCR beta chain was recovered during a study of T cell responses to AZD1222 COVID-19 vaccine. Study-level information: Second-dose intervals near 4 or 12 weeks were combined.

Only in-frame clones appear in the TCRdb table, and some are missing; sequencing was by immunoSEQ multiplex PCR. This sample has around 120,000 clones, with just under 95% found just once. Study-level findings and limits: Donors skewed white British and female; clonal diversity was possibly underestimated. Mapped onto spike, vaccine-associated CD4 TCRs spanned it and were dominant at 160-218 and 743-854.

Points on this clone: What it binds is not known.

The CDR3 is made up of 17 amino acids. Germline V gene sequence: CDR1 MNHNS, CDR2 SASEGT. Unmatched junction bases numbered 4, after V lost 0 bases and J lost 3 bases. Sequenced material: peripheral blood, taken on day 0 of AZD1222 vaccination. V usage is TRBV6-1 and J usage is TRBJ2-1; 11 nucleotides align to TRBD2. The receptor's source is an adult in good health. CDR3 nucleotide sequence: TGTGCCAGCAGTGAAGCTAGCCTAGCGGGGGGCTACAATGAGCAGTTCTTC. Its protein is CASSEASLAGGYNEQFF.